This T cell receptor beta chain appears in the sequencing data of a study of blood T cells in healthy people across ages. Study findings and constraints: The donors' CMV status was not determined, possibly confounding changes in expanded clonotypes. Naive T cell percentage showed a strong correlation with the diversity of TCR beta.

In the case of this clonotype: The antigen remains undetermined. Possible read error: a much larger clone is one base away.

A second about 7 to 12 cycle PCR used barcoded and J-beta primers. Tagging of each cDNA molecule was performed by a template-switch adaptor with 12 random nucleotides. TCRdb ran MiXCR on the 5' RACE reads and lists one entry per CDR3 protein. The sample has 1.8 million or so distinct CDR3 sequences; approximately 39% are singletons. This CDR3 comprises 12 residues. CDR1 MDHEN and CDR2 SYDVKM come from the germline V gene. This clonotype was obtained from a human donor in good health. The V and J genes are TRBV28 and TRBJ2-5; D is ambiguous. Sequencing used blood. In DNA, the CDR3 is TGTGTCAGCAGTTTACCCAGAGAGACCCAGTACTTC. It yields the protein CVSSLPRETQYF.